This TCR beta chain was found in a study of T cells in lung cancer brain metastases (dated by TCRdb to 2016 to 2018). Context from the whole study: Seventeen of the 20 patients had a history of tobacco use, with a median of about 44 pack-years. A median age at first diagnosis of roughly 56 years was recorded for the patients, of whom 8 or 9 were male and 11 were female. A cohort of about 20 patients was included, from whom roughly 40 specimens were contributed, with one primary lung lesion and one brain metastasis obtained from each patient. A median interval of about a year was observed between acquisition of the primary and brain metastasis specimens. The study compared TCR beta CDR3 repertoires of fully resected primary non-small cell lung cancers with those of paired brain metastases. The average DNA integrity number was about 4 in both primary and metastatic specimens, and the two sites did not differ significantly. Of the approximately 20 patients, some 18 received no interval therapy between resection of the primary and resection of the metastasis.

The full study reports these points: Most clones were lesion-specific, with limited overlap between paired lesions (mean Morisita index approximately 0.2). The ten most abundant clones made up a significantly larger repertoire fraction in brain metastases than primaries, suggesting clonal expansion. Effects of preoperative corticosteroids on T cell infiltration in brain metastases could not be controlled. DNA fragmentation in the FFPE samples may have kept the complete infiltrating T cell repertoire from being retrieved. Brain metastases contained significantly fewer unique productive clones than the paired primaries (median about 1,500 versus 4,200).

In regard to this clone: The antigen it binds to is not known. The record has no base qualities; no much larger clone is one base away.

The germline V gene yields LGHNA for CDR1 and YSLEER for CDR2. The junction shows trimming of 0 bases on V and 8 bases on J, plus 10 bases between the germline ends. From the cysteine up to the phenylalanine, the CDR3 has a length of 13 residues. The DNA shown is the 39-base CDR3, in frame from base 1. Each sample received between roughly 2.24 and 5.5 ug of genomic DNA as input, and paired samples received equal DNA input. TCR beta libraries were constructed with the immunoSEQ hsTCRbeta Kit, which uses multiplexed V and J gene primers in two PCR steps. The pooled libraries, together with positive and negative controls, were sequenced on an Illumina MiSeq running a 100-cycle paired-end protocol. Under the source paper's analysis protocol: The immunoSEQ vendor processed the raw data into normalized, annotated TCR beta repertoire reports. Richness was defined as the number of unique clones by nucleotide sequence, and the iChao1 and Efron-Thisted estimators were used to extrapolate total richness. To characterize and compare the paired lesions, the analysis used Pielou's evenness, Simpson's index, the proportional abundance of the top-ten clones, and the Morisita overlap index. Drawn from immuneACCESS, this table holds only the in-frame rearrangements with V and J called that TCRdb kept. Clones are partly lost; checked studies trace under half to an unresolved V gene and leave the rest unexplained. The D gene and trimming were derived from the DNA, and the V and J assignments and clone size from that table. The sample includes 5,000 to 6,500 clones, with roughly 82% observed a single time. Approximately 5.7% of the sample is taken by the ten largest.

Patients had resection for either synchronous oligometastatic disease or delayed recurrence of a solitary brain metastasis. To avoid including cancers other than NSCLC, any patient with a history of multiple malignancies was excluded. Tumor areas were macrodissected from 5 or 6 deparaffinized around 9 um unstained sections, using marked H&E slides as a guide. All specimens were fixed in formalin and embedded in paraffin (FFPE). The AllPrep DNA/RNA FFPE Kit was used to extract genomic DNA. The source material was tumor tissue from a brain metastasis. The cell subset or site tag for this specimen amounts to: paired resected brain metastasis. This sequence uses TRBV4-3 and TRBJ1-2, with the D gene call left open. The receptor was derived from a man aged 45-65 years with non-small cell lung cancer that had spread to the brain. The bases read TGCGCCAGCAGCCAAGAGGTAAAGAGGGGCTACACCTTC. This gives the protein CASSQEVKRGYTF.